What follows are 25 T cell receptor beta chains derived from one specimen sequenced in a study of T-cell reconstitution after alpha-beta-depleted transplantation in children. Preparation of the TCRbeta library involved a method that used unique molecular identifiers. A single record per CDR3 protein comes from TCRdb applying MiXCR to the PCR reads. The data show about 400,000 distinct CDR3 sequences, around 21% seen once. This material consisted of PBMCs from the stem cell graft donor, taken from the stem cell graft. Every receptor here comes from a human donor who donated a stem cell graft to a child with acute myeloid leukemia.

This clonotype was seen more than once but under ten times. This chain connects TRBV9 to TRBJ1-5; TRBD1 agrees at 8 bases. Germline values: CDR1 SGDLS, CDR2 YYNGEE. Trimming cost V 4 bases and J 5 bases; bases outside gene matches: 5. The CDR3 spans 14 residues. CDR3 coding DNA: TGTGCCAGCAGCTTAACAGGGGGTCATCAGCCCCAGCATTTT. Amino acids: CASSLTGGHQPQHF.

The chain carries TRBV7-9 and TRBJ2-5; D might be TRBD2 (6 bases). This CDR3 region has 16 residues. Trimming pared 5 bases from V and 2 bases from J, leaving 18 bases between. Germline V lookup: CDR1 SEHNR, CDR2 FQNEAQ (reference sequence). For the CDR3, the DNA is TGTGCCAGCAGCCCCCGGTTAACGGCGGGGCAAGAGACCCAGTACTTC. Protein: CASSPRLTAGQETQYF.

This clonotype turned up a few times. The chain links TRBV11-2 to TRBJ2-4; the D gene is possibly TRBD2 (6 bases). The CDR3 length is 14 residues. Between the trimmed V and J ends, which lost 3 bases and 8 bases, there was a span of 14 bases. Germline lookup yields CDR1 SGHAT and CDR2 FQNNGV. The CDR3 region is CASSLVREMDIQYF. CDR3 DNA sequence: TGTGCCAGCAGCTTGGTGCGGGAAATGGACATTCAGTACTTC.

This clonotype showed up many times. The chain uses TRBV20-1 and TRBJ2-5; a possible D gene is TRBD2 (5 bases). The CDR3 totals 12 residues. V was shortened by 3 bases and J by 5 bases, with 10 bases between the two germline ends. The germline V gene encodes CDR1 DFQATT and CDR2 SNEGSKA (reference sequence). The CDR3 sequence is CSARRLRETQYF. The CDR3 DNA follows: TGCAGTGCTAGGAGACTAAGGGAGACCCAGTACTTC.

The chain has TRBV12-3 or TRBV12-4 and TRBJ2-1; D is perhaps TRBD2 (7 bases). The V and J ends lost 3 bases and 4 bases respectively, with 16 bases between them. The CDR3 covers 16 residues. The CDR3 region has the DNA TGTGCCAGCAGTTTTAGGGAGGGGGTTCGATACAATGAGCAGTTCTTC. It codes for CASSFREGVRYNEQFF.

The V call is TRBV20-1, the J call TRBJ2-7; D might be TRBD2 (6 bases). V was clipped by 0 bases and J by 9 bases, with 12 bases between them. This CDR3 is built from 12 residues. Looked up from germline, CDR1 is DFQATT and CDR2 is SNEGSKA (reference sequence). The CDR3 coding sequence is TGCAGTGCTAGAGATTTAGCGGCGGGGCAGTACTTC. This sequence encodes CSARDLAAGQYF.

The table lists this clonotype with a few counts. The chain recombines TRBV7-6 with TRBJ1-1; D is unresolved. Trimming left V 1 base short and J 1 base short, with 7 bases between. CDR1 and CDR2 (germline): SGHVS, FNYEAQ. This CDR3 region has 14 residues. The DNA for the CDR3 is TGTGCCAGCAGCTTAGTAGAAGGGAACACTGAAGCTTTCTTT. Translation gives CASSLVEGNTEAFF.

The sample holds many counts of this clonotype. The CDR3 loop reads CASSLGGGRYNEQFF. The CDR3 DNA follows: TGTGCCAGCAGCCTAGGGGGAGGACGCTACAATGAGCAGTTCTTC. The genes are TRBV28 and TRBJ2-1, with D possibly being TRBD1 or TRBD2 (6 bases each). Looked up from germline, CDR1 is MDHEN and CDR2 is SYDVKM. There are 15 residues in the CDR3. With 6 bases removed from V and 3 bases from J, the gap between germline ends came to 15 bases. The whole variable domain, remainder taken from reference TRBV28 and TRBJ2-1, is DVKVTQSSRYLVKRTGEKVFLECVQDMDHENMFWYRQDPGLGLRLIYFSYDVKMKEKGDIPEGYSVSREKKERFSLILESASTNQTSMYLCASSLGGGRYNEQFFGPGTRLTVL.

J is TRBJ2-3 and V is TRBV6-2 or TRBV6-3; D not certain. This CDR3 is 14 amino acids long. Germline V gene data show CDR1 as MNHEY and CDR2 as SVGEGT. The V and J ends lost 5 bases and 2 bases respectively, with 11 bases between them. CDR3 coding DNA: TGTGCCAGCAGTCTCCGGATATTCACAGATACGCAGTATTTT. Amino acid sequence: CASSLRIFTDTQYF.

This chain connects TRBV28 to TRBJ2-7, with TRBD2 identical over 12 bases. The length of the CDR3 is 15 residues. From germline, CDR1 is MDHEN and CDR2 SYDVKM. Trimming at V came to 5 bases and at J to 5 bases, leaving 7 bases not matched to a gene. In DNA, the CDR3 is TGTGCCAGCAGTACACCGACTAGCGGGAGAGACGAGCAGTACTTC. It yields the protein CASSTPTSGRDEQYF. Full variable domain (remainder filled in from reference TRBV28 and TRBJ2-7): DVKVTQSSRYLVKRTGEKVFLECVQDMDHENMFWYRQDPGLGLRLIYFSYDVKMKEKGDIPEGYSVSREKKERFSLILESASTNQTSMYLCASSTPTSGRDEQYFGPGTRLTVT.

This clonotype was observed at least ten times. The chain carries TRBV4-2 and TRBJ2-5; 8 nucleotides agree with TRBD1. The CDR3 loop spans 14 amino acids. Germline V CDR1 and CDR2: LGHNA, YNFKEQ. Trimming took 2 bases from V and 4 from J; bases not matched to a gene: 3. The CDR3 bases are TGTGCCAGCAGCCAATCTGACAGGGGAGAGACCCAGTACTTC. It is translated as CASSQSDRGETQYF.

This clonotype was seen many times. This chain connects TRBV29-1 to TRBJ1-3; D is unclear. The CDR3 has 13 residues. CDR1 is SQVTM and CDR2 is ANQGSEA in the germline V gene. The V and J ends lost 0 bases and 0 bases respectively, with 3 bases between them. The CDR3 nucleotides are TGCAGCGTTGAAGAGCTCTCTGGAAACACCATATATTTT. Amino acid sequence: CSVEELSGNTIYF.

The V gene is TRBV5-1, the J gene TRBJ2-1; TRBD1 matches at 10 bases. CDR3 length equals 16 residues. Per the germline V gene, CDR1 is SGHRS and CDR2 is YFSETQ. J was trimmed by 2 bases and V by 4 bases; bases with no gene match: 6. CDR3 loop: CASSLGTGEAYNEQFF. CDR3 DNA sequence: TGCGCCAGCAGCCTCGGGACAGGGGAGGCCTACAATGAGCAGTTCTTC.

The chain joins TRBV29-1 to TRBJ2-3, with no clear D. The CDR3 totals 13 residues. V gave up 1 base and J gave up 0 bases, with 5 bases separating them. Germline CDR1 SQVTM, CDR2 ANQGSEA. This CDR3 is CSVEGSSTDTQYF. The CDR3 DNA reads as TGCAGCGTTGAAGGTAGTAGCACAGATACGCAGTATTTT.

In this sample, this clonotype turned up many times. The chain recombines TRBV20-1 with TRBJ2-3; 10 bases align to TRBD2. V dropped 6 bases and J dropped 4; count of bases not matched to a gene: 10. The CDR3 is made up of 15 amino acids. CDR1 and CDR2 (germline): DFQATT, SNEGSKA (reference sequence). As DNA, the CDR3 is TGCAGTGCAGAAGCTAGCGGGAGAAAGGCAGATACGCAGTATTTT. It codes for CSAEASGRKADTQYF.

The chain employs TRBV7-8 and TRBJ1-3; tentative D call: TRBD1 (5 bases). CDR3 length: 16 residues. Trimming pared 0 bases from V and 3 bases from J, leaving 12 bases between. Germline V gene data show CDR1 as SGHVS and CDR2 as FQNEAQ. CDR3 sequence reads: CASSLAQGVRGNTIYF. DNA for the CDR3: TGTGCCAGCAGCTTAGCGCAAGGGGTGCGTGGAAACACCATATATTTT.

The chain has TRBV7-6 and TRBJ2-2; 7 bases line up with TRBD2. Per the germline V gene, CDR1 is SGHVS and CDR2 is FNYEAQ. V lost 0 bases to trimming and J lost 0 bases; unmatched junction nucleotides: 4. The CDR3 contains 17 residues. As DNA, the CDR3 is TGTGCCAGCAGCTTAGCAGCAGCGGGACCGAACACCGGGGAGCTGTTTTTT. It yields the protein CASSLAAAGPNTGELFF.

The chain carries TRBV29-1 and TRBJ2-1; D is ambiguous. Germline V CDR1 and CDR2: SQVTM, ANQGSEA. Trimming removed 1 base at V and 0 bases at J, with 10 bases between. The CDR3 runs 15 residues. CDR3: CSVEAPVSSYNEQFF. The CDR3 coding sequence is TGCAGCGTTGAAGCCCCGGTGAGCTCCTACAATGAGCAGTTCTTC.

There are many counts of this clonotype. The chain carries TRBV29-1 and TRBJ2-1; either TRBD1 or TRBD2 may fit D (6 bases each). Germline CDR1 reads SQVTM; CDR2 reads ANQGSEA. The CDR3 extends over 13 amino acids. Trimming cost V 4 bases and J 9 bases, with 16 bases left between them. CDR3 in DNA: TGCAGCGTTGTACTGGGGGGCGCAGGTGAGCAGTTCTTC. Translation gives CSVVLGGAGEQFF.

The chain employs TRBV7-9 and TRBJ2-5; TRBD1 matches at 11 bases. CDR1 is SEHNR, CDR2 FQNEAQ, per germline (reference sequence). CDR3 length: 16 residues. V shed 5 bases, J shed 5 bases, and the junction held 10 bases outside the gene matches. The CDR3 DNA reads as TGTGCCAGCAGCCATACCTGGACAGGGGGCGATGAGACCCAGTACTTC. It translates to CASSHTWTGGDETQYF. Full variable domain (outside the CDR3, taken from reference TRBV7-9 and TRBJ2-5): DTGVSQNPRHKITKRGQNVTFRCDPISEHNRLYWYRQTLGQGPEFLTYFQNEAQLEKSRLLSDRFSAERPKGSFSTLEIQRTEQGDSAMYLCASSHTWTGGDETQYFGPGTRLLVL.

The V and J genes are TRBV28 and TRBJ2-2; possibly TRBD2 for D (6 bases). The CDR3 is 16 amino acids. CDR1 is MDHEN, CDR2 SYDVKM, per germline. Trimming pared 6 bases from V and 0 bases from J, leaving 14 bases between. In DNA form, the CDR3 reads TGTGCCAGCAGCTCGGCGGGGAACGCGAACACCGGGGAGCTGTTTTTT. It translates to CASSSAGNANTGELFF.

V is TRBV24-1 and J is TRBJ2-3; 8 bases align to TRBD1. After removal of 2 bases from V and 6 bases from J, the junction contained 9 bases not matched to a gene. The CDR3 is 16 residues long. Germline V gene sequence: CDR1 KGHDR, CDR2 SFDVKD. The CDR3 nucleotides read TGTGCCACCAGTGATTCAGGACAGGGCGTCATGGATACGCAGTATTTT. It translates to CATSDSGQGVMDTQYF.

The rearrangement joins TRBV4-2 to TRBJ2-1, with D unclear. Germline V gene data show CDR1 as LGHNA and CDR2 as YNFKEQ. Trimming took off 0 bases at V and 0 bases at J, with 12 bases between the two ends. CDR3 length: 17 residues. This CDR3 reads CASSQDNTGSSYNEQFF. CDR3 nucleotides: TGTGCCAGCAGCCAAGATAACACCGGAAGCTCCTACAATGAGCAGTTCTTC.

This clonotype turned up a few times. The rearrangement joins TRBV2 to TRBJ2-3; D uncertain. Trimming pared 6 bases from V and 3 bases from J, leaving 4 bases between. The CDR3 consists of 11 residues. Germline lookup yields CDR1 SNHLY and CDR2 FYNNEI. CDR3 protein: CASRQTDTQYF. The CDR3 region has the DNA TGTGCCAGCAGACAGACAGATACGCAGTATTTT.

This clonotype was seen once. The chain joins TRBV20-1 to TRBJ1-1; unclear D gene. Germline CDR1 and CDR2: DFQATT and SNEGSKA (reference sequence). Trimming stripped 8 bases from V and 1 base from J, with 8 bases between. The CDR3 runs 11 residues. The CDR3 loop reads CSLAPNTEAFF. CDR3 sequence (DNA): TGCAGTCTTGCCCCGAACACTGAAGCTTTCTTT.